This TCR beta chain is drawn from a study of PD-1 blockade in mismatch repair-deficient tumors. Overall study context: Patients had around twelve mismatch repair-deficient cancer types, all previously treated and progressing.

The CDR3 sequence is 10 residues long. V was clipped by 6 bases and J by 4 bases, with 6 bases between them. Germline V gene data show CDR1 as DFQATT and CDR2 as SNEGSKA (reference sequence). Points from the study as a whole: Rapid post-treatment expansion, then contraction, generally preceding radiologic response, marked tumor-resident clones.

As regards this clone: What it binds is not known.

All patients were mismatch repair deficient, assessed by either PCR or immunohistochemistry. A few pembrolizumab responders had their TCRs sequenced. Profiling relied on immunoSEQ multiplex PCR, and the TCRdb table lists in-frame clones only, not all of them. The sample consists of around 50,000 clones, over 60% of them appearing once. V usage is TRBV20-1 and J usage is TRBJ1-1, with D tentatively TRBD1 (5 bases). This receptor was obtained from an adult with mismatch repair-deficient cancer. The sample in question was PBMCs, obtained before pembrolizumab treatment. CDR3 sequence: CSAGGTEAFF. CDR3 nucleotide sequence: TGCAGTGCGGGGGGCACTGAAGCTTTCTTT.